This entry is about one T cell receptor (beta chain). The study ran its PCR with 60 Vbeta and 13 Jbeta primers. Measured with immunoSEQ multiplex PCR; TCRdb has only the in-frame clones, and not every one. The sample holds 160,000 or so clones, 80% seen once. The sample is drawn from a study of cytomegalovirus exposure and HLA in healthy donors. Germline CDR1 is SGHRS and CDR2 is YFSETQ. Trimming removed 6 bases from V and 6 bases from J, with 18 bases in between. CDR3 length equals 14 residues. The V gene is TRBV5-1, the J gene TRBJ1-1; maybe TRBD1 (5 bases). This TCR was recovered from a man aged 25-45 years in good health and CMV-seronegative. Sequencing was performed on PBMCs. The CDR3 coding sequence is TGCGCCAGCATGATGGGGGATTCGGGGGCTGAAGCTTTCTTT. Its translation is CASMMGDSGAEAFF.